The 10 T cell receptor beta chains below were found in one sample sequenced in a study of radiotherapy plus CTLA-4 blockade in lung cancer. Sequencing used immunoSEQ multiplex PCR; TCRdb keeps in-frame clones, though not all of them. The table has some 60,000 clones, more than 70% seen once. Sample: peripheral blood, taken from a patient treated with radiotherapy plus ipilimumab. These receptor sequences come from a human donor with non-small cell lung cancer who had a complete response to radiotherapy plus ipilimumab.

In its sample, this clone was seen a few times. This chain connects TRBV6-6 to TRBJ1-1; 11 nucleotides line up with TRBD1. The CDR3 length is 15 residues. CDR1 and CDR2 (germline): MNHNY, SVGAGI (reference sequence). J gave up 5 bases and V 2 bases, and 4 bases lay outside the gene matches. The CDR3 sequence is CASSYGTGGVTEAFF. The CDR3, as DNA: TGTGCCAGCAGTTACGGGACAGGGGGGGTAACTGAAGCTTTCTTT.

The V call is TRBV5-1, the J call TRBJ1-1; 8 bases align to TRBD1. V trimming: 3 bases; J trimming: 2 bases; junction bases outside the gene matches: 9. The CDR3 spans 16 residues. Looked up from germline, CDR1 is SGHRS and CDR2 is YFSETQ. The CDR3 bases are TGCGCCAGCAGCTCCCGGGACAGGCTGCGAAACACTGAAGCTTTCTTT. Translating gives CASSSRDRLRNTEAFF.

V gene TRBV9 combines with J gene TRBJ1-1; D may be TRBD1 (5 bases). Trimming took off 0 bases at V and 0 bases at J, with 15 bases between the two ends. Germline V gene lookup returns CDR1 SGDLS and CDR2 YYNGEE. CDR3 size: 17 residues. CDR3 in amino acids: CASSVGTRGSMNTEAFF. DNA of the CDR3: TGTGCCAGCAGCGTAGGGACCCGGGGGTCCATGAACACTGAAGCTTTCTTT.

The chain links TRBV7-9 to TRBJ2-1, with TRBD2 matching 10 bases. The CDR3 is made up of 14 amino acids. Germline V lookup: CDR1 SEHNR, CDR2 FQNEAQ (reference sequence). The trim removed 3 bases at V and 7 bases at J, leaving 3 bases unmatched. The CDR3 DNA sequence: TGTGCCAGCAGCTTCACTAGCGGGGTAAATGAGCAGTTCTTC. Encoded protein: CASSFTSGVNEQFF.

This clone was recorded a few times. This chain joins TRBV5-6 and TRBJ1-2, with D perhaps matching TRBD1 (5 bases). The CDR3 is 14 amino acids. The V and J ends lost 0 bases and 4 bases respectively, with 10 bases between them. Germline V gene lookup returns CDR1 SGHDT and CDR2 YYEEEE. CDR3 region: CASSLVGGAYGYTF. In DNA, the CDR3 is TGTGCCAGCAGCTTGGTCGGGGGTGCCTATGGCTACACCTTC.

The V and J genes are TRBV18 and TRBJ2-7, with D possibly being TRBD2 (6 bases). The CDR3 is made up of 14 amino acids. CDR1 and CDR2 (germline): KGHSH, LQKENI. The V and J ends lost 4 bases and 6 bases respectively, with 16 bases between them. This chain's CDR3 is CASSQLADGLEQYF. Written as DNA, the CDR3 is TGTGCCAGCTCACAACTAGCCGACGGGCTCGAGCAGTACTTC.

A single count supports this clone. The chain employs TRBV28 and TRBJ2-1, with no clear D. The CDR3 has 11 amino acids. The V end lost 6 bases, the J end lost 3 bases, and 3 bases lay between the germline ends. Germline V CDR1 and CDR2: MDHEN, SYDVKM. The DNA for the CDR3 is TGTGCCAGCAGCCGCTACAATGAGCAGTTCTTC. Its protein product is CASSRYNEQFF.

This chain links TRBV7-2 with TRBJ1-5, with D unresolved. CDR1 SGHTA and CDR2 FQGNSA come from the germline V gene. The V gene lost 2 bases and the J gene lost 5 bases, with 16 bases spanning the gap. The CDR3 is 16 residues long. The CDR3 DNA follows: TGTGCCAGCAGCTTATATCAGTGGCAGGAGGATCAGCCCCAGCATTTT. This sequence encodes CASSLYQWQEDQPQHF. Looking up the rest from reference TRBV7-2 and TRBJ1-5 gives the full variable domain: GAGVSQSPSNKVTEKGKDVELRCDPISGHTALYWYRQSLGQGLEFLIYFQGNSAPDKSGLPSDRFSAERTGGSVSTLTIQRTQQEDSAVYLCASSLYQWQEDQPQHFGDGTRLSIL.

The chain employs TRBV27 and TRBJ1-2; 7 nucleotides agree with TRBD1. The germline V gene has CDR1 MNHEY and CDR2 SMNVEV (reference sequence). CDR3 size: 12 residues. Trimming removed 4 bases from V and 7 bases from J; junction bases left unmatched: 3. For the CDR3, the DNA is TGTGCCAGCAGTTCCAGGGACAGTGGCTACACCTTC. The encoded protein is CASSSRDSGYTF.

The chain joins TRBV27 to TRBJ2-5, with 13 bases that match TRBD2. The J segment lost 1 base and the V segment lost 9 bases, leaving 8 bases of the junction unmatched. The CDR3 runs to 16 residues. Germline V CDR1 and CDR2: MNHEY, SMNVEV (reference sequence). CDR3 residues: CASRLAGGPVQETQYF. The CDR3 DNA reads TGTGCCAGTCGACTAGCGGGAGGCCCCGTCCAAGAGACCCAGTACTTC.